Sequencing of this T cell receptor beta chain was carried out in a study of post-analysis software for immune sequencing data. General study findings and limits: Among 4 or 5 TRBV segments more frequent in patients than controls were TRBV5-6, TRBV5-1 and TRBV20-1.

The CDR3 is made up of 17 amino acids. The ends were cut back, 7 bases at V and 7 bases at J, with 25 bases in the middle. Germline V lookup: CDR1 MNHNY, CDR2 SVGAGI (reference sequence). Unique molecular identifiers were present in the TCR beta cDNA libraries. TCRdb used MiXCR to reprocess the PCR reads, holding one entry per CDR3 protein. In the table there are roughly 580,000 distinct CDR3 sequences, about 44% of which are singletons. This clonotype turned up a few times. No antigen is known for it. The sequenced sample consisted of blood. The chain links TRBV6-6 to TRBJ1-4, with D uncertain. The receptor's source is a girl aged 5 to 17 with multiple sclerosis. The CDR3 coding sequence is TGTGCCAGCAAGACGGCCCTCCCCCCCGGGGAAGGTGAAAAACTGTTTTTT. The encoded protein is CASKTALPPGEGEKLFF.